This T cell receptor beta chain was observed in a study of CD8 T cells in Susac syndrome (dated by TCRdb to between 2017 and 2020). Background on the whole study: Whether CD8+ T cell activation and differentiation in Susac syndrome was antigen driven was tested using repertoire sequencing. The study at large found these results: The TCR sequencing and HLA analysis was acknowledged to have included a relatively small number of individuals.

About this clonotype itself: The specificity of this receptor is unknown. No much larger clone exists at a distance of one base, and base qualities are not known.

RNA was extracted using the RNeasy kit, and about 0.45 to 1 ug of the RNA was reverse transcribed with random hexamers. The immunoSEQ multiplex PCR assay, covering 54 Vbeta and 13 Jbeta segments, was used to amplify TCR beta CDR3 regions. PCR amplification bias was corrected using a synthetic template baseline for primer optimization and computational correction. The study's own analysis went as follows. Reads were assigned to V, D and J genes according to IMGT and analyzed in immunoSEQ Analyzer, with only productive sequences retained. Clonality was computed as one minus Shannon entropy normalized by log2 of the number of productive unique sequences. For each patient and control, public and private clones were evaluated within the 100 most prevalent clones. Clones were defined as Susac-specific when absent from the healthy and MS cohorts, from about 1,100 published viral clones and from other ImmuneACCESS disease sequences. TCRdb passed the public sequencing reads through fastp at Q25 and MiXCR, retaining productive beta sequences. Under each unique CDR3 protein, matching rows form one entry showing the most common genes and DNA. The V and J calls reflect TCRdb's pipeline rather than the authors' work. The sample table contains approximately 230,000 distinct CDR3 sequences; only one count was recorded for around 93% of them. The ten largest clones take up about 0.071% of the sample.

Its CDR3 holds 14 amino acids, cysteine through phenylalanine. The entry retains the CDR3 DNA only, 42 bases that are in frame from base 1. The junction carries 7 bases between V and J, which are trimmed by 0 bases and 4 bases respectively. CDR1 and CDR2 are drawn from the germline V gene: LGHNA, YNFKEQ. High-throughput TCR beta sequencing profiled peripheral blood CD8+ and CD4+ T cells from healthy donors, Susac syndrome patients and multiple sclerosis patients. The multiple sclerosis controls were treatment-naive patients who had stable or active relapsing-remitting disease and met the revised McDonald criteria. Bulk CD8+ and CD4+ T cells were purified by magnetic negative isolation, whereas CD8+ TEMRA cells were enriched by FACS. Blood was drawn into EDTA tubes, processed within 24 hours, and PBMCs were isolated by density gradient centrifugation. PBMCs intended for TCR sequencing were cryopreserved in liquid nitrogen and were subsequently thawed in a 37 degrees C water bath. The sorted or isolated CD4+, CD8+ and CD8+ TEMRA cells reached a purity of at least 90%.

The sample was CD4+ T cells from PBMCs. The rearranged segments are TRBV4-2 and TRBJ1-3, with the D gene too uncertain to name. The receptor was isolated from a human donor with multiple sclerosis. The nucleotides read TGTGCCAGCAGCCAAGATTTGGCGGGAAACACCATATATTTT. This sequence encodes CASSQDLAGNTIYF.